The rows below give T cell receptor beta chains drawn from one sample of a study of response to subunit inactivated influenza vaccine. MiXCR, run by TCRdb on the RT-PCR reads, gives a single entry per CDR3 protein. Among more than 700,000 distinct CDR3 sequences listed, approximately 22% were seen once. Source: PBMCs from blood, taken less than 6 days after vaccination. These receptors were taken from a man aged 50 to 59 who received an inactivated influenza vaccine. Both conserved end residues are part of each CDR3. Not all rows give a size; the values are once, few, many and, for expanded clones, a class.

>TRBJ2-1|few|TRBV5-1
CASSWGQGANNEQFF
>TRBJ2-7|NA|TRBV5-1
CASSLSLTGTSDSYEQYF
>TRBJ2-5|NA|TRBV6-2/TRBV6-3
CASRKDGFGTQYF
>TRBJ2-7|NA|TRBV12-3/TRBV12-4
CTSSLFVDRDRRLHQQYF
>TRBJ2-7|few|TRBV5-1
CASSLEFSSGASSYEQYF
>TRBJ2-7|NA|TRBV15
CATSRDSPLGRVGDRRYEQYF
>TRBJ2-5|many|TRBV9
CASSTQGGQETQYF
>TRBJ2-7|NA|TRBV20-1
CSARAQQGFYEQYF
>TRBJ2-3|once|TRBV5-1
CASSLGTTGRRTDTQYF
>TRBJ2-3|few|TRBV2
CASSFGLAISTDTQYF
>TRBJ1-6|many|TRBV5-1
CASSSTGTGTNSPLHF
>TRBJ2-7|few|TRBV20-1
CSARVQVYEQYF
>TRBJ2-7|NA|TRBV10-3
CAISGSRDLTPGYEQYF
>TRBJ1-4|NA|TRBV27
CASSFLGALSEKLFF
>TRBJ1-1|NA|TRBV29-1
CSALAGGGTEAFF
>TRBJ2-3|NA|TRBV4-3
CASSPRRDTYYTDTQYF
>TRBJ2-1|many|TRBV16
CASSQGTGNNEQFF
>TRBJ1-5|few|TRBV4-3
CASSQDLGVRQPQHF
>TRBJ2-7|NA|TRBV7-2
CASSQPHYEQYF
>TRBJ2-3|NA|TRBV28
CASSSGGIPDTQYF
>TRBJ2-3|few|TRBV11-2
CASSLWKAGGADTQYF
>TRBJ2-7|NA|TRBV27
CASSLGGTSWRNSYEQYF
>TRBJ2-2|few|TRBV5-1
CASSGLAGGPITGELFF
>TRBJ2-3|NA|TRBV5-1
CASSSGQCSDTQYF
>TRBJ1-6|few|TRBV6-5
CASSWEGGYNSPLHF
>TRBJ2-1|many|TRBV6-5
CASGRAYNEQFF
>TRBJ2-2|few|TRBV25-1
CASSELAGGTGELFF
>TRBJ2-1|NA|TRBV5-5
CASSLVRIDEQFF
>TRBJ2-1|NA|TRBV6-1
CASGLAGGGSYNEQFF
>TRBJ1-1|once|TRBV30
CAWSLAGVGWTEAFF
>TRBJ2-5|NA|TRBV2
CASSELSSGGAEETQYF
>TRBJ2-1|few|TRBV4-2
CASSQRDEQFF
>TRBJ2-7|NA|TRBV28
CASSLASGHEQYF
>TRBJ2-1|NA|TRBV24-1
CATSDQPGSSYNEQFF
>TRBJ1-6|few|TRBV12-3/TRBV12-4
CASSSRSSYNSPLHF
>TRBJ2-7|NA|TRBV10-3
CAIRDRYYEQYF